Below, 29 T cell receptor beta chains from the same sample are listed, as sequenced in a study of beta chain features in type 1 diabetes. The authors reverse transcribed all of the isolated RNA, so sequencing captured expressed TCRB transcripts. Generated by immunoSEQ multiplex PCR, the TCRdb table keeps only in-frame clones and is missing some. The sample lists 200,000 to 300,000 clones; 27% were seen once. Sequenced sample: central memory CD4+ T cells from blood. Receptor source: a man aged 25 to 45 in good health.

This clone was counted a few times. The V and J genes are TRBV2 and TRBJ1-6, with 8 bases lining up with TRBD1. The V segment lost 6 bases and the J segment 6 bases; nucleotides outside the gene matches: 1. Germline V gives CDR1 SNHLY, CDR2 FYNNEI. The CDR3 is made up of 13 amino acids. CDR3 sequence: CASRGQVNSPLHF. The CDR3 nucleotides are TGTGCCAGCAGGGGACAGGTTAATTCACCCCTCCACTTT.

In DNA form, the CDR3 reads TGTGCCAGCAGCTCTCCTCGGACTAGCGGGATCGACGAGCAGTACTTC. Translated: CASSSPRTSGIDEQYF. The chain carries TRBV7-9 and TRBJ2-7, with 12 bases lining up with TRBD2. The J segment lost 5 bases and the V segment lost 4 bases, leaving 9 bases of the junction unmatched. CDR1 is SEHNR and CDR2 is FQNEAQ in the germline V gene (reference sequence). The CDR3 is 16 amino acids. Full variable domain (remainder filled in from reference TRBV7-9 and TRBJ2-7): DTGVSQNPRHKITKRGQNVTFRCDPISEHNRLYWYRQTLGQGPEFLTYFQNEAQLEKSRLLSDRFSAERPKGSFSTLEIQRTEQGDSAMYLCASSSPRTSGIDEQYFGPGTRLTVT.

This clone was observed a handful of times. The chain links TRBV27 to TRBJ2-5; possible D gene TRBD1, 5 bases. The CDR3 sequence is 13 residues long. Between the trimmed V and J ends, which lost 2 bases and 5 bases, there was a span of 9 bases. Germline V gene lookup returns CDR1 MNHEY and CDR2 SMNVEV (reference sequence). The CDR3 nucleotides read TGTGCCAGCAGTTTAAACAGGTTGGAGACCCAGTACTTC. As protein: CASSLNRLETQYF.

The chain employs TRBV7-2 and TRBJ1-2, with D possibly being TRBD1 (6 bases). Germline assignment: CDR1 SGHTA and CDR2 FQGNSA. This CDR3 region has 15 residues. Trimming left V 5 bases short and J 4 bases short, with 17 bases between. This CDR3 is CASSPRVGAVYGYTF. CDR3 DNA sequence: TGTGCCAGCAGCCCCCGGGTGGGGGCCGTCTATGGCTACACCTTC.

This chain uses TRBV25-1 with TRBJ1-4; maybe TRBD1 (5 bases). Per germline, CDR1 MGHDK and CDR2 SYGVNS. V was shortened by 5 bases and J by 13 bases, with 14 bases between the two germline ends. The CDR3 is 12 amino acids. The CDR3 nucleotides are TGTGCCAGCAGTACCTCGGGGAGGGGACTGTTTTTT. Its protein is CASSTSGRGLFF.

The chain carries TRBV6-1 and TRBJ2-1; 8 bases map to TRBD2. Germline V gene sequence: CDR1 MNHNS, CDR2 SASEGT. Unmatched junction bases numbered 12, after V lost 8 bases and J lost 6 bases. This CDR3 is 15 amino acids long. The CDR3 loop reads CASVREGGRINEQFF. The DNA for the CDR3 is TGTGCCAGCGTCCGGGAGGGCGGCCGAATCAATGAGCAGTTCTTC.

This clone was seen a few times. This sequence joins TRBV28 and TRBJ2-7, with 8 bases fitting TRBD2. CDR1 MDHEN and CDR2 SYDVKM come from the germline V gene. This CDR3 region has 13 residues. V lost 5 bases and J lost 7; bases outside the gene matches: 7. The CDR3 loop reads CASSSGGKGEQYF. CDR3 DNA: TGTGCCAGCAGTAGCGGGGGTAAGGGAGAGCAGTACTTC.

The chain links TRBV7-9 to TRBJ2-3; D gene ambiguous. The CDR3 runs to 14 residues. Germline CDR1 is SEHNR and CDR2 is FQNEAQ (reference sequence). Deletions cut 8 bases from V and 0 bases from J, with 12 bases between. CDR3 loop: CASLWSASTDTQYF. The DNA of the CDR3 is TGTGCCAGCCTCTGGAGTGCTAGCACAGATACGCAGTATTTT.

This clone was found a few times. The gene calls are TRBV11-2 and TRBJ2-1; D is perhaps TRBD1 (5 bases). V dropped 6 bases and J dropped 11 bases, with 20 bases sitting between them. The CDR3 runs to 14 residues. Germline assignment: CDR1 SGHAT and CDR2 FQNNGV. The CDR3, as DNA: TGTGCCAGCAGTCAAACAAGGGGTAGGGCCCAGCAGTTCTTC. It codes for CASSQTRGRAQQFF.

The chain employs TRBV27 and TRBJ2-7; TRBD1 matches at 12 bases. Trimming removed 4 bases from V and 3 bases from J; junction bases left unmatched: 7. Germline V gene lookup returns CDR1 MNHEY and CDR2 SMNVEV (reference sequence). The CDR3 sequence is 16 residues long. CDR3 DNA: TGTGCCAGCAGTTCTCTACGGGACAGGGGGCACTACGAGCAGTACTTC. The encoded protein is CASSSLRDRGHYEQYF.

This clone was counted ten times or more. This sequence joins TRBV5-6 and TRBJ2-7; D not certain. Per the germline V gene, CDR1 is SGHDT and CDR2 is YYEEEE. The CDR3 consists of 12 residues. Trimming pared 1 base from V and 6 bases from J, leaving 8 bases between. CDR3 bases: TGTGCCAGCAGCTTGTCTAGTGGCGAGCAGTACTTC. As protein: CASSLSSGEQYF. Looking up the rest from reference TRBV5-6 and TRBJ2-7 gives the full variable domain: DAGVTQSPTHLIKTRGQQVTLRCSPKSGHDTVSWYQQALGQGPQFIFQYYEEEERQRGNFPDRFSGHQFPNYSSELNVNALLLGDSALYLCASSLSSGEQYFGPGTRLTVT.

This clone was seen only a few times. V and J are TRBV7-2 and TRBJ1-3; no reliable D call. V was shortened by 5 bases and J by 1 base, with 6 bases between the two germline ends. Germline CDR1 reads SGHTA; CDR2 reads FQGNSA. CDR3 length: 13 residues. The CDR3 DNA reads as TGTGCCAGCAGCCCAATGTCTGGAAACACCATATATTTT. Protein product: CASSPMSGNTIYF.

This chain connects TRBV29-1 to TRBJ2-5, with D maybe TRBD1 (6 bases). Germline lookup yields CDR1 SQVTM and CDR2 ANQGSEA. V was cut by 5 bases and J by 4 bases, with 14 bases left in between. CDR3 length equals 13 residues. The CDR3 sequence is CSVLGQYSETQYF. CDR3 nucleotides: TGCAGCGTTCTCGGACAGTATTCAGAGACCCAGTACTTC. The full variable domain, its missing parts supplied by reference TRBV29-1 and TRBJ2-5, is SAVISQKPSRDICQRGTSLTIQCQVDSQVTMMFWYRQQPGQSLTLIATANQGSEATYESGFVIDKFPISRPNLTFSTLTVSNMSPEDSSIYLCSVLGQYSETQYFGPGTRLLVL.

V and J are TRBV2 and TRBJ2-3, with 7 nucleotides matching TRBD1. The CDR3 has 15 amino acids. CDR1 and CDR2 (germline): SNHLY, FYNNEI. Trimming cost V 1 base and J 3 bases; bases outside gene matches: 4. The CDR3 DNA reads TGTGCCAGCAGTGAAGGCAACAGGGGAACAGATACGCAGTATTTT. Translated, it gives CASSEGNRGTDTQYF.

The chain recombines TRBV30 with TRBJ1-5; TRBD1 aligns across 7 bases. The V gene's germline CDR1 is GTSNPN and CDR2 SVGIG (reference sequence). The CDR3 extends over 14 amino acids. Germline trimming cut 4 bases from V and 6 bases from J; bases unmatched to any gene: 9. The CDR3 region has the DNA TGTGCCTGGACCTTGGAGGGGGCAGGTCAGCCCCAGCATTTT. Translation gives CAWTLEGAGQPQHF.

CDR3 protein: CASRKIATSGASGANVLTF. In DNA, the CDR3 is TGTGCCAGCAGAAAGATCGCGACTAGCGGGGCCTCTGGGGCCAACGTCCTGACTTTC. The genes are TRBV21-1 and TRBJ2-6; the table names TRBD2, a call not compared with the DNA. TRBV21-1 is classified as a pseudogene. The CDR3 covers 19 residues.

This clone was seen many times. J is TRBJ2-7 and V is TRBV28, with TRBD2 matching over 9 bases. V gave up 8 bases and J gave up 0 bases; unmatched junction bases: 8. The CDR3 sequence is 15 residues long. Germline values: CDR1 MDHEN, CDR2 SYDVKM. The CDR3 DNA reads TGTGCCAGCGGTTCCTTAGCGGGGGCCTCCTACGAGCAGTACTTC. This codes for CASGSLAGASYEQYF.

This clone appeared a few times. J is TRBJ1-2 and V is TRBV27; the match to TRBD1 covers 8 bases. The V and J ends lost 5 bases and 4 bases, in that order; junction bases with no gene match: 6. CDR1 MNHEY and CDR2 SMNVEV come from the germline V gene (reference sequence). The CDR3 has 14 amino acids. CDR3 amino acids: CASSPGGLGYGYTF. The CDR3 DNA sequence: TGTGCCAGCAGTCCAGGGGGCCTAGGCTATGGCTACACCTTC.

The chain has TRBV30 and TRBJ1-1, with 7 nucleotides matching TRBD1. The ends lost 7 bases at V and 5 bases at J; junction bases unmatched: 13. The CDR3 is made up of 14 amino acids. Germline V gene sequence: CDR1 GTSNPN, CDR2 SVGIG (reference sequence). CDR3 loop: CAFRDRGSGTEAFF. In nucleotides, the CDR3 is TGTGCCTTCCGGGACAGAGGGTCGGGAACTGAAGCTTTCTTT.

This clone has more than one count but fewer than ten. CDR3 region: CASSPGLAGLYYNEQFF. The CDR3 DNA reads TGTGCCAGTAGTCCGGGACTAGCGGGACTATACTACAATGAGCAGTTCTTC. The genes are TRBV19 and TRBJ2-1; 13 nucleotides match TRBD2. The trim removed 5 bases at V and 3 bases at J, leaving 7 bases unmatched. The V gene's germline CDR1 is LNHDA and CDR2 SQIVND (reference sequence). This CDR3 has 17 amino acids.

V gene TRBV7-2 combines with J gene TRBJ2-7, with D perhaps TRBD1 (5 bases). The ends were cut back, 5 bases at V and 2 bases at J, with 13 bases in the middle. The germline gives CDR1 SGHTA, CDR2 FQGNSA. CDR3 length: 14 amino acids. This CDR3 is CASSPGWGAYEQYF. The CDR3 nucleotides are TGTGCCAGCAGCCCGGGTTGGGGCGCCTACGAGCAGTACTTC.

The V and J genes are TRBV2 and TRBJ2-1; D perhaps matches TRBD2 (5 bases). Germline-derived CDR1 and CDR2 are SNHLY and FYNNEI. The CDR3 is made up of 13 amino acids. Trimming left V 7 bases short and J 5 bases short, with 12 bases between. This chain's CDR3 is CASTLEGDNEQFF. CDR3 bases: TGTGCCAGCACACTAGAAGGAGACAATGAGCAGTTCTTC.

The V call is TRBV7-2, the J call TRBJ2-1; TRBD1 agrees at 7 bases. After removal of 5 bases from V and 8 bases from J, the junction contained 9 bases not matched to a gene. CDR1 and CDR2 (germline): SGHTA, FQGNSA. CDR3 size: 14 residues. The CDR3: CASSTDRLQDEQFF. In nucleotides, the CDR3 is TGTGCCAGCAGCACGGACAGGCTTCAGGATGAGCAGTTCTTC. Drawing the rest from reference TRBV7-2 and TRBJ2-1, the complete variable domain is GAGVSQSPSNKVTEKGKDVELRCDPISGHTALYWYRQSLGQGLEFLIYFQGNSAPDKSGLPSDRFSAERTGGSVSTLTIQRTQQEDSAVYLCASSTDRLQDEQFFGPGTRLTVL.

The DNA for the CDR3 is TGCGCCAGCAGCCAGGGAAACAGGGGAAGTACAGATACGCAGTATTTT. Its translation: CASSQGNRGSTDTQYF. This chain uses TRBV4-3 with TRBJ2-3, with TRBD1 identical over 7 bases. Germline CDR1 and CDR2: LGHNA and YSLEER. The CDR3 consists of 16 residues. The junction had 9 bases not matched to a gene; V was cut back by 3 bases and J by 3 bases.

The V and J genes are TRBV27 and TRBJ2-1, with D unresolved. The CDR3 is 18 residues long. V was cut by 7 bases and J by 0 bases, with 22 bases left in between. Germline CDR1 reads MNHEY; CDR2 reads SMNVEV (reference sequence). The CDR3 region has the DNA TGTGCCAGCACCCCACGGGCACTGCTCTTAAGCTCCTACAATGAGCAGTTCTTC. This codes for CASTPRALLLSSYNEQFF.

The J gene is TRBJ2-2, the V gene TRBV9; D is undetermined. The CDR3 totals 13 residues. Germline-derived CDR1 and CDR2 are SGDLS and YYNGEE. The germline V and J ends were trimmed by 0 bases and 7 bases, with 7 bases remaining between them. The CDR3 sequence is CASSVVGFGELFF. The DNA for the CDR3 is TGTGCCAGCAGCGTAGTGGGGTTCGGGGAGCTGTTTTTT.

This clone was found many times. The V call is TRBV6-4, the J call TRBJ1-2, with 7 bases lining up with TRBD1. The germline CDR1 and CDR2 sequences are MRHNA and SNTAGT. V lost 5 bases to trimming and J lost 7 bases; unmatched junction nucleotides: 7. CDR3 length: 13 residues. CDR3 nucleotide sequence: TGTGCCAGCAGTCCAACAGGGGAGAGTGGCTACACCTTC. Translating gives CASSPTGESGYTF.

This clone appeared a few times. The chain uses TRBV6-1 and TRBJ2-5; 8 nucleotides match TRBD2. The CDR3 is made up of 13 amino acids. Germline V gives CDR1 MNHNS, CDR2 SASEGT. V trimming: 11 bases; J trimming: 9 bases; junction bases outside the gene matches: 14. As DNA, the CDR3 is TGTGCCGCGAGCCCGGGGGGGGAAGTGGCCCAGTACTTC. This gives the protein CAASPGGEVAQYF.

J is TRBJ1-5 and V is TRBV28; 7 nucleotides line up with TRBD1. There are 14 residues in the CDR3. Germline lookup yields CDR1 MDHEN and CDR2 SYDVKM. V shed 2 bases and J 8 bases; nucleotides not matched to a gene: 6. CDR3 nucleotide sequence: TGTGCCAGCAGTTTACAGCAGGGGGTCAAGCCCCAGCATTTT. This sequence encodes CASSLQQGVKPQHF.